This T cell receptor beta chain stems from a study of T-cell memory formation after mild COVID-19. The study's findings and limits: The main location of contracting CD4+ clones was CM and EM, and that of contracting CD8+ clones was EMRA. The appearance of some responding clones in pre-infection memory suggested that cross-reactive memory joined. Day 15 to 85 contractors were CD4/CD8 balanced; later expanders leaned CD4+. There was no confirmation that second-wave clones peaking on day 37 were SARS-CoV-2 specific.

This clonotype was detected only a few times. Antigen: not known. CDR3 length equals 15 residues. V dropped 0 bases and J dropped 4 bases, with 12 bases sitting between them. Germline CDR1 MNHEY, CDR2 SVGAGI. TCRdb recomputed calls from the 5' RACE reads with MiXCR, one row per CDR3 protein. This table has about 200,000 distinct CDR3 sequences, 9.5% appearing once. The specimen sequenced was PBMCs or a T cell subset sorted from them (not recorded which). The chain employs TRBV6-5 and TRBJ1-1; D unresolved. This receptor was obtained from a man between 18 and 35 years old who had mild COVID-19 (a few samples of this study predate the infection). Cell type and time point are not known. CDR3 protein: CASSYSGGLRTEAFF. DNA of the CDR3: TGTGCCAGCAGTTACTCGGGTGGGCTGCGCACTGAAGCTTTCTTT.